The sequence of this T cell receptor (beta chain) was determined in a study of OX40 agonist ivuxolimab in advanced cancers. Across the whole study: Ivuxolimab is an agonistic anti-OX40 (CD134) antibody, and patients were treated with it.

The method was immunoSEQ multiplex PCR; TCRdb's version includes in-frame clones alone and lacks a portion of them. Here the sample spans around 84,000 clones, 85% to 95% being singletons. Sequencing used CD4+ or CD8+ T cells sorted from blood, obtained in a trial of the OX40 agonist ivuxolimab. The receptor was isolated from an adult with an advanced solid tumor such as melanoma, head and neck, liver or kidney cancer.

In DNA form, the CDR3 reads TGTGCCAGCAGCCCCCTTAGCGGGGGGGCCGGGGAGCAGTTCTTC. Translated, it gives CASSPLSGGAGEQFF. The rearrangement joins TRBV7-2 to TRBJ2-1; TRBD2 agrees at 11 bases. Germline trimming cut 5 bases from V and 10 bases from J; bases unmatched to any gene: 10. Germline V gene sequence: CDR1 SGHTA, CDR2 FQGNSA. The CDR3 covers 15 residues. Full variable domain (missing parts from reference TRBV7-2 and TRBJ2-1): GAGVSQSPSNKVTEKGKDVELRCDPISGHTALYWYRQSLGQGLEFLIYFQGNSAPDKSGLPSDRFSAERTGGSVSTLTIQRTQQEDSAVYLCASSPLSGGAGEQFFGPGTRLTVL.